This record concerns one TCR beta chain sequence. Its antigen is not yet known. Per-nucleotide qualities are absent, and no much larger clonotype sits a single base away. The data were obtained in a study of CD8 T cells in Susac syndrome (dated by TCRdb to between 2017 and 2020). About the study as a whole: Whether CD8+ T cell activation and differentiation in Susac syndrome was antigen driven was tested using repertoire sequencing.

Results and caveats for the whole study, not just this receptor: The TCR sequencing and HLA analysis was acknowledged to have included a relatively small number of individuals.

The CDR3 numbers 17 residues from cysteine through phenylalanine. Kept here is only the CDR3 DNA, which spans 51 bases and is read in frame from base 1. Compared with germline, V lacks 4 bases and J lacks 4 bases; bases without a gene match: 13. The germline V gene provides CDR1 LGHNT and CDR2 FRNRAP. Peripheral blood CD8+ and CD4+ T cells from healthy donors, Susac syndrome patients and multiple sclerosis patients were profiled using high-throughput TCR beta sequencing. Multiple sclerosis controls were treatment-naive patients with stable or active relapsing-remitting disease fulfilling revised McDonald criteria. Bulk CD8+ and CD4+ T cells were purified by magnetic negative isolation, while CD8+ TEMRA cells were enriched using FACS. Blood was drawn into EDTA tubes, processed within 24 hours, and PBMCs were isolated by density gradient centrifugation. PBMCs destined for TCR sequencing were cryopreserved in liquid nitrogen and later thawed in a 37 °C water bath. The sorted or isolated CD4+, CD8+ and CD8+ TEMRA cells reached a purity of at least 90%.

RNA was extracted using the RNeasy kit, and roughly 0.45 to 1 microgram was reverse transcribed with random hexamers. The immunoSEQ multiplex PCR assay, covering 54 Vbeta and 13 Jbeta segments, was used to amplify TCR beta CDR3 regions. To correct PCR amplification bias, a synthetic template baseline was used for both primer optimization and computational correction. In the original analysis: Reads were annotated to V, D and J genes according to IMGT and were analyzed with immunoSEQ Analyzer, with only productive sequences retained. To calculate clonality, Shannon entropy was normalized by log2 of the number of productive unique sequences and then subtracted from one. For each patient and control, public and private clones were evaluated within the 100 most prevalent clones. A clone was defined as Susac-specific if it was absent from the healthy and MS cohorts, from over a thousand published viral clones and from other ImmuneACCESS disease sequences. TCRdb reprocessed the public reads (quality trimming at Q25 with fastp, clone calling with MiXCR) and kept in-frame beta chains. CDR3 protein sequences are deduplicated, and each keeps its most common genes and DNA. The V and J calls come from TCRdb's annotation, not from the publication. Recorded for this sample are about 140,000 distinct CDR3 sequences; 85% to 95% of them occurred a single time. Approximately 0.11% of the sample rests with the top ten.

The chain is assembled from TRBV12-5 and TRBJ1-2, and TRBD1 matches 9 of the central bases. Sequencing was performed on CD4+ T cells from PBMCs. This TCR was recovered from a human donor with multiple sclerosis. This receptor has the CDR3 CASGYGTGSSAGYGYTF. The nucleotides are TGTGCTAGTGGTTATGGGACAGGGAGCTCGGCTGGCTATGGCTACACCTTC.